A single sample gave rise to the 20 T cell receptor beta chains below, sequenced in a study of early T cells in non-severe SARS-CoV-2 infection. MiXCR, applied by TCRdb to the 5' RACE reads, yields one record per CDR3 protein. The table lists about 19,000 distinct CDR3 sequences, approximately 4.1% of them singletons, with roughly 7% in the top ten. The sequencing sample was made of whole blood. These receptors were collected from an adult who was a healthcare worker with PCR-confirmed SARS-CoV-2 infection or an uninfected control (not recorded which).

This clonotype was seen ten or more times. This sequence joins TRBV27 and TRBJ1-6; D might be TRBD1 (6 bases). Germline CDR1 and CDR2: MNHEY and SMNVEV (reference sequence). The CDR3 is made up of 16 amino acids. Trimming stripped 1 base from V and 6 bases from J, with 13 bases between. The CDR3 spells CASSLFSGQSNSPLHF. The CDR3 region has the DNA TGTGCCAGCAGTTTATTCTCTGGACAGAGTAATTCACCCCTCCACTTT.

V gene TRBV18 combines with J gene TRBJ2-1; D might be TRBD1 (6 bases). Between the trimmed V and J ends, which lost 5 bases and 1 base, there was a span of 15 bases. This CDR3 comprises 16 residues. Germline assignment: CDR1 KGHSH and CDR2 LQKENI. For the CDR3, the DNA is TGTGCCAGCTCATCGTTGCCAGGGGCATCCTACAATGAGCAGTTCTTC. Translation: CASSSLPGASYNEQFF.

This clonotype was recorded many times. The rearrangement joins TRBV30 to TRBJ1-6; 7 nucleotides agree with TRBD1. Trimming took 2 bases from V and 9 from J; bases not matched to a gene: 7. There are 14 residues in the CDR3. Germline V gene lookup returns CDR1 GTSNPN and CDR2 SVGIG (reference sequence). This CDR3 is CAWSTGQDFSPLHF. Written as DNA, the CDR3 is TGTGCCTGGAGTACTGGACAGGACTTTTCACCCCTCCACTTT.

V is TRBV3-1 and J is TRBJ2-3; 8 bases match TRBD2. CDR3 size: 14 residues. V shed 2 bases and J 5 bases; nucleotides not matched to a gene: 3. From germline, CDR1 is LGHDT and CDR2 YNNKEL (reference sequence). Here the CDR3 DNA reads TGTGCCAGCAGCCAAACGACTAGCGAAGATACGCAGTATTTT. Translation: CASSQTTSEDTQYF.

V usage is TRBV6-2 or TRBV6-3 and J usage is TRBJ2-7; maybe TRBD2 (7 bases). The length of the CDR3 is 13 residues. CDR1 and CDR2 (germline): MNHEY, SVGEGT. Trimming took 5 bases from V and 4 from J, leaving 12 bases between them. In DNA form, the CDR3 reads TGTGCCAGCAGTCCCGGGGGGACATACGAGCAGTACTTC. It specifies CASSPGGTYEQYF.

As to this clonotype: A much larger clone differs by one base, so this may be a read error. The genes are TRBV10-3 and TRBJ2-3, with D possibly being TRBD1 (7 bases). There are 15 residues in the CDR3. V was clipped by 8 bases and J by 6 bases, with 21 bases between them. Germline CDR1 ENHRY, CDR2 SYGVKD. The CDR3 nucleotides read TGTGCCATCCACCCGGGGGCGGTAGGGGGCGATACGCAGTATTTT. It encodes CAIHPGAVGGDTQYF.

This clonotype was recorded many times. The chain carries TRBV7-2 and TRBJ2-1, with 9 bases identical to TRBD2. The CDR3 is 16 residues long. Germline CDR1 reads SGHTA; CDR2 reads FQGNSA. The V and J ends lost 3 bases and 8 bases, in that order; junction bases with no gene match: 11. The CDR3: CASSFEAAGGNYEQFF. CDR3 nucleotides: TGTGCCAGCAGCTTTGAGGCGGCGGGGGGGAACTATGAGCAGTTCTTC.

The table lists this clonotype with a few counts. J is TRBJ2-2 and V is TRBV6-6, with D hard to call. With 0 bases removed from V and 3 bases from J, the gap between germline ends came to 5 bases. Germline V CDR1 and CDR2: MNHNY, SVGAGI (reference sequence). The CDR3 sequence is 14 residues long. The DNA for the CDR3 is TGTGCCAGCAGTTACTCGAGTGACACCGGGGAGCTGTTTTTT. Translating it yields CASSYSSDTGELFF.

Many counts were recorded for this clonotype. V gene TRBV20-1 combines with J gene TRBJ2-5; 9 nucleotides line up with TRBD2. V gave up 3 bases and J gave up 2 bases; unmatched junction bases: 7. The CDR3 is made up of 15 amino acids. Per germline, CDR1 DFQATT and CDR2 SNEGSKA (reference sequence). The CDR3 DNA sequence: TGCAGTGCTAGGACGAGCGGGGGGCCTCAAGAGACCCAGTACTTC. Its protein is CSARTSGGPQETQYF.

Turning to this clonotype: It may be a read error: a sequence one base away is much more abundant. V is TRBV7-2 and J is TRBJ1-2, with D perhaps TRBD1 (5 bases). Germline CDR1 SGHTA, CDR2 FQGNSA. Between the trimmed V and J ends, which lost 11 bases and 2 bases, there was a span of 15 bases. CDR3 length: 13 amino acids. The CDR3 here is CAEAEGRNYGYTF. In nucleotides, the CDR3 is TGTGCCGAAGCAGAGGGGCGGAACTATGGCTACACCTTC.

The V call is TRBV6-1, the J call TRBJ1-4; D gene ambiguous. Germline V gene lookup returns CDR1 MNHNS and CDR2 SASEGT. The CDR3 totals 15 residues. Trimming took 8 bases from V and 4 from J, leaving 17 bases between them. As DNA, the CDR3 is TGTGCCAGCCTAAGGACCGGATCGATTAATGAAAAACTGTTTTTT. Translating gives CASLRTGSINEKLFF.

This clonotype was seen many times. The chain employs TRBV10-3 and TRBJ2-3, with no clear D. The V end lost 2 bases, the J end lost 3 bases, and 6 bases lay between the germline ends. This CDR3 comprises 13 residues. The germline V gene has CDR1 ENHRY and CDR2 SYGVKD. The CDR3 coding sequence is TGTGCCATCAGTGAGCAGTCAACAGATACGCAGTATTTT. It encodes CAISEQSTDTQYF.

This clonotype occurred many times. V and J are TRBV5-1 and TRBJ2-5, with D perhaps matching TRBD2 (6 bases). The CDR3 loop spans 14 amino acids. Germline V gives CDR1 SGHRS, CDR2 YFSETQ. Trimming pared 2 bases from V and 4 bases from J, leaving 12 bases between. In nucleotides, the CDR3 is TGCGCCAGCAGCTTCGTGATGCGGGGAGAGACCCAGTACTTC. Its translation: CASSFVMRGETQYF.

This clonotype has at least ten counts. This chain connects TRBV20-1 to TRBJ2-2, with 7 bases aligning to TRBD1. The CDR3 consists of 14 residues. The J segment lost 1 base and the V segment lost 5 bases, leaving 4 bases of the junction unmatched. Germline V gene sequence: CDR1 DFQATT, CDR2 SNEGSKA (reference sequence). The CDR3 protein is CSALRDRNTGELFF. In DNA form, the CDR3 reads TGCAGTGCTCTCCGGGACAGGAACACCGGGGAGCTGTTTTTT.

This clonotype was seen at least ten times. V and J are TRBV5-1 and TRBJ1-1; 7 nucleotides agree with TRBD1. CDR1 and CDR2 from the germline V gene are SGHRS and YFSETQ. The ends lost 7 bases at V and 1 base at J; junction bases unmatched: 10. The CDR3 contains 15 residues. CDR3 nucleotides: TGCGCCAGCCAGCTCGAGGGGGCTAGGAACACTGAAGCTTTCTTT. Translating gives CASQLEGARNTEAFF.

By its share, this clonotype is medium-sized. This sequence joins TRBV7-2 and TRBJ1-5; D is unresolved. In germline, CDR1 is SGHTA, CDR2 FQGNSA. The CDR3 extends over 13 amino acids. V lost 2 bases, J lost 4 bases, and 6 bases lay in between. The CDR3 sequence is CASSLSLNQPQHF. CDR3 coding DNA: TGTGCCAGCAGCTTATCGCTGAATCAGCCCCAGCATTTT. Variable domain in full (rest from reference TRBV7-2 and TRBJ1-5): GAGVSQSPSNKVTEKGKDVELRCDPISGHTALYWYRQSLGQGLEFLIYFQGNSAPDKSGLPSDRFSAERTGGSVSTLTIQRTQQEDSAVYLCASSLSLNQPQHFGDGTRLSIL.

This clonotype has ten or more counts. V is TRBV30 and J is TRBJ2-3; D possibly corresponds to TRBD2 (6 bases). This CDR3 is 11 amino acids long. Germline V CDR1 and CDR2: GTSNPN, SVGIG (reference sequence). The V gene lost 1 base and the J gene lost 14 bases, with 13 bases spanning the gap. CDR3 loop: CAWSGLDLGYF. CDR3 coding DNA: TGTGCCTGGAGTGGACTAGATCTAGGGTATTTT.

The chain is built from TRBV4-2 and TRBJ2-7; D gene ambiguous. The length of the CDR3 is 13 residues. V lost 0 bases to trimming and J lost 5 bases, with 8 bases between them. Germline assignment: CDR1 LGHNA and CDR2 YNFKEQ. DNA of the CDR3: TGTGCCAGCAGCCAAGATCCACTGAACGAGCAGTACTTC. It yields the protein CASSQDPLNEQYF.

This clonotype has ten or more counts. The chain employs TRBV30 and TRBJ1-6; 7 bases fit TRBD1. Germline values: CDR1 GTSNPN, CDR2 SVGIG (reference sequence). This CDR3 comprises 13 residues. V shed 3 bases, J shed 8 bases, and the junction held 4 bases outside the gene matches. This CDR3 reads CAWSVDRDSPLHF. The CDR3 DNA reads TGTGCCTGGAGCGTCGACAGGGATTCACCCCTCCACTTT.

This clonotype occurred many times. The rearrangement joins TRBV12-3 or TRBV12-4 to TRBJ1-1, with 7 bases fitting TRBD1. V gave up 4 bases and J gave up 1 base; unmatched junction bases: 0. The CDR3 has 13 residues. CDR3 nucleotides: TGTGCCAGCAGTTGGGACAGGAACACTGAAGCTTTCTTT. Residues: CASSWDRNTEAFF.